This TCR beta chain stems from a study of blood T cell repertoires in COVID-19. About the research overall: Samples came from the United States, Italy and Spain, spanning acute and convalescent COVID-19.

It was during active infection that Seattle patients were enrolled and then longitudinally followed. The V gene's germline CDR1 is MNHEY and CDR2 SVGEGT. Trimming took 5 bases from V and 6 from J, leaving 12 bases between them. CDR3 length equals 13 residues. Assay used: immunoSEQ multiplex PCR; TCRdb lists only in-frame clones, some missing. The sample has 250,000 to 350,000 clones, roughly 90% seen once; the top ten hold around 10%. This sequence joins TRBV6-2 or TRBV6-3 and TRBJ2-3; D unresolved. The TCR sequence derives from a woman in her 30s with COVID-19, enrolled during active disease. The sample taken for sequencing was peripheral blood. Written as DNA, the CDR3 is TGTGCCAGCAGTCCCCACGAGGCGGATACGCAGTATTTT. Translating it yields CASSPHEADTQYF.